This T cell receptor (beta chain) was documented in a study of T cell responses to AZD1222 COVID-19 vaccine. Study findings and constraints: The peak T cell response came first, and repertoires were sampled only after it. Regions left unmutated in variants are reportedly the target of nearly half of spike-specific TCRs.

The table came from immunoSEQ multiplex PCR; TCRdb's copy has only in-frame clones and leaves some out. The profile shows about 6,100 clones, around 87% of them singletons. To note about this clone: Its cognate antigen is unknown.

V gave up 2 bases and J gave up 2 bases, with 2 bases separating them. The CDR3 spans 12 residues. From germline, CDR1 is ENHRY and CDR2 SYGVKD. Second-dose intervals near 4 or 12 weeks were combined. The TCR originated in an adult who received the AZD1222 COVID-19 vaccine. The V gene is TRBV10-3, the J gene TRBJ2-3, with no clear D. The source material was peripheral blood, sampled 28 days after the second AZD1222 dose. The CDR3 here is CAISEDTDTQYF. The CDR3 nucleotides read TGTGCCATCAGTGAGGACACAGATACGCAGTATTTT.